The 16 T cell receptor beta chains reported below all come from one sample, sequenced in a study of blood T cells in healthy people across ages. A second PCR, run for about 6 to 11 cycles, used a sample-barcoded 5' primer plus a J-beta primer mix. TCRdb reprocessed the 5' RACE reads via MiXCR and lists one record per CDR3 protein. The sample contains about 1.8 million distinct CDR3 sequences, roughly 49% of which appear only once. Sequenced sample: blood. These receptors came from a woman between 35 and 50 years old in good health.

The V gene is TRBV7-9, the J gene TRBJ2-3; D is possibly TRBD1 (5 bases). Germline CDR1 and CDR2: SEHNR and FQNEAQ (reference sequence). V lost 5 bases and J lost 2, with 11 bases in between. This CDR3 spans 14 amino acids. The CDR3 loop reads CASSTDSFTDTQYF. The DNA of the CDR3 is TGTGCCAGCAGCACAGACAGTTTCACAGATACGCAGTATTTT.

This clonotype has only a few counts. V is TRBV5-1 and J is TRBJ1-5; D gene uncertain. Germline V gene sequence: CDR1 SGHRS, CDR2 YFSETQ. With 0 bases removed from V and 1 base from J, the gap between germline ends came to 8 bases. This CDR3 is built from 15 residues. As DNA, the CDR3 is TGCGCCAGCAGCTTGGATTTTTCAAGCAATCAGCCCCAGCATTTT. The encoded protein is CASSLDFSSNQPQHF.

This clonotype was seen a handful of times. J is TRBJ2-1 and V is TRBV7-2; 10 bases align to TRBD1. Per the germline V gene, CDR1 is SGHTA and CDR2 is FQGNSA. Losses at the gene ends were 2 bases for V and 8 bases for J; bases not matched to a gene: 6. This CDR3 has 15 residues. The CDR3 protein is CASSLRTGGMDEQFF. The CDR3 DNA follows: TGTGCCAGCAGCTTACGGACAGGGGGTATGGATGAGCAGTTCTTC.

This clonotype was observed a handful of times. The chain uses TRBV29-1 and TRBJ1-5, with a possible D match to TRBD1 (6 bases). V was clipped by 6 bases and J by 4 bases, with 13 bases between them. Germline CDR1 SQVTM, CDR2 ANQGSEA. CDR3 length: 13 residues. CDR3 in DNA: TGCAGCGTCGGGAGTGACAGGAATCAGCCCCAGCATTTT. Encoded protein: CSVGSDRNQPQHF.

The chain uses TRBV29-1 and TRBJ1-4, with D perhaps matching TRBD1 (5 bases). The CDR3 has 12 residues. V gave up 5 bases and J gave up 11 bases, with 15 bases separating them. CDR1 SQVTM and CDR2 ANQGSEA come from the germline V gene. The chain's CDR3 is CSVLTGMGKLFF. CDR3 in DNA: TGCAGCGTTCTTACAGGCATGGGGAAACTGTTTTTT.

This sequence joins TRBV7-9 and TRBJ2-3; D remains unclear. V was trimmed by 4 bases and J by 3 bases, leaving 14 bases between them. Germline CDR1 reads SEHNR; CDR2 reads FQNEAQ (reference sequence). CDR3 length: 15 residues. CDR3 amino acids: CASSSEQPATDTQYF. The DNA of the CDR3 is TGTGCCAGCAGCTCCGAACAGCCGGCGACAGATACGCAGTATTTT.

This chain links TRBV20-1 with TRBJ2-5; TRBD1 aligns across 9 bases. The CDR3 length is 17 residues. Germline assignment: CDR1 DFQATT and CDR2 SNEGSKA (reference sequence). With V trimmed by 0 bases and J by 1 base, 9 bases remained unmatched. The CDR3 loop is CSARETGTGFFQETQYF. The CDR3 DNA reads TGCAGTGCTAGAGAGACCGGGACAGGGTTCTTCCAAGAGACCCAGTACTTC.

In DNA, the CDR3 is TGTGCCAGCAGCTACAGGGGTCCCAATCAGCCCCAGCATTTT. As protein: CASSYRGPNQPQHF. The genes are TRBV7-6 and TRBJ1-5; 7 bases are a match to TRBD1. In germline, CDR1 is SGHVS, CDR2 FNYEAQ. The junction had 3 bases not matched to a gene; V was cut back by 4 bases and J by 3 bases. There are 14 residues in the CDR3.

The chain couples TRBV11-2 to TRBJ2-7, with D tentatively TRBD1 or TRBD2 (5 bases each). The CDR3 loop spans 16 amino acids. CDR1 is SGHAT and CDR2 is FQNNGV in the germline V gene. V shed 5 bases and J shed 6 bases, with 23 bases lying between them. CDR3 sequence reads: CASSGRGRGRLSEQYF. For the CDR3, the DNA is TGTGCCAGCAGCGGCCGGGGTAGGGGACGCCTCAGCGAGCAGTACTTC. The full variable domain, in which reference TRBV11-2 and TRBJ2-7 provide the parts outside the CDR3, is EAGVAQSPRYKIIEKRQSVAFWCNPISGHATLYWYQQILGQGPKLLIQFQNNGVVDDSQLPKDRFSAERLKGVDSTLKIQPAKLEDSAVYLCASSGRGRGRLSEQYFGPGTRLTVT.

This clonotype came up a few times. The genes are TRBV20-1 and TRBJ1-2; the D gene is possibly TRBD1 (6 bases). Germline values: CDR1 DFQATT, CDR2 SNEGSKA (reference sequence). This CDR3 region has 11 residues. V was trimmed by 5 bases and J by 7 bases, leaving 11 bases between them. CDR3 coding DNA: TGCAGTGCTGGCGGGGACACTGGCTACACCTTC. Protein sequence: CSAGGDTGYTF.

In the case of this clonotype: A far more abundant clone sits one base away, making this likely a read error. The chain has TRBV6-2 or TRBV6-3 and TRBJ2-4; D unresolved. Judging by the DNA end, TRBJ2-5 fits better; the J call may be wrong. CDR1 and CDR2 from the germline V gene are MNHEY and SVGEGT. The CDR3 has 12 amino acids. The CDR3 DNA reads TGTGCCAGCAGTTACTCGGGAAAGACCCAGTACTTC. Encoded protein: CASSYSGKTQYF.

The CDR3: CASRFQGGHSPLHF. CDR3 coding DNA: TGTGCCAGCAGATTTCAGGGCGGGCATTCACCCCTCCACTTT. The chain uses TRBV28 and TRBJ1-6; D possibly corresponds to TRBD1 (5 bases). Trimming shortened V by 6 bases and J by 8 bases, and 14 bases separated the two germline ends. Germline assignment: CDR1 MDHEN and CDR2 SYDVKM. The length of the CDR3 is 14 residues.

CDR3 sequence (DNA): TGTGCCAGCAGTCCGGGAGGACAGGAGAACACTGAAGCTTTCTTT. Protein: CASSPGGQENTEAFF. This chain uses TRBV12-3 or TRBV12-4 with TRBJ1-1; 7 bases are a match to TRBD1. This CDR3 spans 15 amino acids. Losses at the gene ends were 5 bases for V and 1 base for J; bases not matched to a gene: 7.

The V gene is TRBV6-2 or TRBV6-3, the J gene TRBJ1-2; no clear D. In germline, CDR1 is MNHEY, CDR2 SVGEGT. The CDR3 contains 12 residues. The V end lost 2 bases, the J end lost 4 bases, and 5 bases lay between the germline ends. As DNA, the CDR3 is TGTGCCAGCAGTTACCCAGGCTATGGCTACACCTTC. It codes for CASSYPGYGYTF.

The rearrangement links TRBV24-1 to TRBJ1-1, with 9 bases matching TRBD1. Germline-derived CDR1 and CDR2 are KGHDR and SFDVKD. With V trimmed by 5 bases and J by 3 bases, 6 bases remained unmatched. CDR3 length: 15 amino acids. CDR3: CATSAGGTGHTEAFF. In DNA form, the CDR3 reads TGTGCCACCAGTGCCGGCGGGACAGGGCACACTGAAGCTTTCTTT.

This clonotype was seen repeatedly, ten times or more. The V gene is TRBV4-2, the J gene TRBJ2-7; 7 positions agree with TRBD1. The CDR3 loop spans 13 amino acids. Germline CDR1 is LGHNA and CDR2 is YNFKEQ. V lost 3 bases to trimming and J lost 2 bases; unmatched junction nucleotides: 1. CDR3 in amino acids: CASSHGQAYEQYF. CDR3 DNA sequence: TGTGCCAGCAGCCATGGACAGGCCTACGAGCAGTACTTC.